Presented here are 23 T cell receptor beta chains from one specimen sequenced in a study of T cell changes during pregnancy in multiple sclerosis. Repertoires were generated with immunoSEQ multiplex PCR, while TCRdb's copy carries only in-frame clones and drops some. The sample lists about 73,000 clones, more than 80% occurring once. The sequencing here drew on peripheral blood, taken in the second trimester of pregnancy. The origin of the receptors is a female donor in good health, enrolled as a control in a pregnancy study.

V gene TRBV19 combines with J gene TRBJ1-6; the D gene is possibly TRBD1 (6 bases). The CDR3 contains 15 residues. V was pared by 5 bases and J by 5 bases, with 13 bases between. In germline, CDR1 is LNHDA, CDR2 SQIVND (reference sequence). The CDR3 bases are TGTGCCAGTAGTCGCGGACAGACTAATAATTCACCCCTCCACTTT. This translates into CASSRGQTNNSPLHF.

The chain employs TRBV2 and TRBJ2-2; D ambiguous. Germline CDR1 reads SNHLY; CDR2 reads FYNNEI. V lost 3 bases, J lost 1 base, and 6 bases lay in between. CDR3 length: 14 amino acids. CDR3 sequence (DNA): TGTGCCAGCAGTGACAGGATGAACACCGGGGAGCTGTTTTTT. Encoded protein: CASSDRMNTGELFF.

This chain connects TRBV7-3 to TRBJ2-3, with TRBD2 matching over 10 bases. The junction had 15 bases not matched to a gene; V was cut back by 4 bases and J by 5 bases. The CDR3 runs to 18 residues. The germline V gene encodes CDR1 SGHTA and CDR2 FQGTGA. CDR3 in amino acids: CASSSGPGSGGPGDTQYF. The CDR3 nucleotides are TGTGCCAGCAGCTCCGGGCCGGGTAGCGGGGGGCCAGGAGATACGCAGTATTTT.

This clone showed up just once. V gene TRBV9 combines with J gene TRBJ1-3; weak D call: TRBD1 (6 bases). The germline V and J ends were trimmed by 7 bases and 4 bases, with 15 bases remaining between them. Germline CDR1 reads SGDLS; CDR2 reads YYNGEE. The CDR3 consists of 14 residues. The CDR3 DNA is TGTGCCAGCGGCCAGGACAGAACGGGAAACACCATATATTTT. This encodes CASGQDRTGNTIYF.

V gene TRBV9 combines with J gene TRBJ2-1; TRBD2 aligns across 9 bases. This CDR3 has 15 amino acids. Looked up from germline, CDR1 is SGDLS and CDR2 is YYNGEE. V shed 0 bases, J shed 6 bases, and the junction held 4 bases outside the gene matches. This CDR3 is CASSVAGGGANEQFF. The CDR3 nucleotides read TGTGCCAGCAGCGTAGCAGGCGGGGGGGCCAATGAGCAGTTCTTC. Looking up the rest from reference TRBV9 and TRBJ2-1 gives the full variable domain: DSGVTQTPKHLITATGQRVTLRCSPRSGDLSVYWYQQSLDQGLQFLIQYYNGEERAKGNILERFSAQQFPDLHSELNLSSLELGDSALYFCASSVAGGGANEQFFGPGTRLTVL.

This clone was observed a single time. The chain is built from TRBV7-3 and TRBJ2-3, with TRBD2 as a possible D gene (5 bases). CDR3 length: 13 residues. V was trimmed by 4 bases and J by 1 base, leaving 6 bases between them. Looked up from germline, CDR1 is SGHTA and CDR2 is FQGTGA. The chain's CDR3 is CASSSGGTDTQYF. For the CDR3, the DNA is TGTGCCAGCAGCTCCGGGGGCACAGATACGCAGTATTTT.

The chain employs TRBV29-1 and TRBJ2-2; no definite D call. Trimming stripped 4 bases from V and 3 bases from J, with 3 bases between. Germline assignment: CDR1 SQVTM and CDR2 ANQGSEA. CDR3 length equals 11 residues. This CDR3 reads CSVGDTGELFF. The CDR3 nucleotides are TGCAGCGTTGGAGACACCGGGGAGCTGTTTTTT.

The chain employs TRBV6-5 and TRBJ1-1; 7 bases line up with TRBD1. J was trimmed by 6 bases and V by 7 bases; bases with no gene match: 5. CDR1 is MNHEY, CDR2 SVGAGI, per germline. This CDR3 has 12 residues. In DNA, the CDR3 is TGTGCCAGCACTGGTACAGGGGCTGAAGCTTTCTTT. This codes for CASTGTGAEAFF.

CDR3 coding DNA: TGTGCCAGCAGCCCCCTCCCGCGGGGGTCCCCCGATACGCAGTATTTT. It yields the protein CASSPLPRGSPDTQYF. The chain is built from TRBV7-3 and TRBJ2-3; 7 nucleotides agree with TRBD2. Per the germline V gene, CDR1 is SGHTA and CDR2 is FQGTGA. This CDR3 is built from 16 residues. V lost 5 bases to trimming and J lost 6 bases; unmatched junction nucleotides: 14.

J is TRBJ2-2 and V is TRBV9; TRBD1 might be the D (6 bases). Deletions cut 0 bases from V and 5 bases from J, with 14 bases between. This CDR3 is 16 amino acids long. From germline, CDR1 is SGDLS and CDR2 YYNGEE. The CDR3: CASSVGQGSKTGELFF. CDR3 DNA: TGTGCCAGCAGCGTAGGCCAGGGGAGTAAAACCGGGGAGCTGTTTTTT. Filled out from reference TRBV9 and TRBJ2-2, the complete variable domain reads DSGVTQTPKHLITATGQRVTLRCSPRSGDLSVYWYQQSLDQGLQFLIQYYNGEERAKGNILERFSAQQFPDLHSELNLSSLELGDSALYFCASSVGQGSKTGELFFGEGSRLTVL.

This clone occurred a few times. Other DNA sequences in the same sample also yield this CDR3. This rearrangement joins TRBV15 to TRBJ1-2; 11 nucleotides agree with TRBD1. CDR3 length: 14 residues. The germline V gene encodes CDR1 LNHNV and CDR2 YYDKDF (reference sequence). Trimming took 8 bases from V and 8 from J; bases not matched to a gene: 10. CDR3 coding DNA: TGTGCCACCCGGACAGGGGGCGACCCTTACGGCTACACCTTC. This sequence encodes CATRTGGDPYGYTF. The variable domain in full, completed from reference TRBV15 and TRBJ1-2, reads DAMVIQNPRYQVTQFGKPVTLSCSQTLNHNVMYWYQQKSSQAPKLLFHYYDKDFNNEADTPDNFQSRRPNTSFCFLDIRSPGLGDTAMYLCATRTGGDPYGYTFGSGTRLTVV.

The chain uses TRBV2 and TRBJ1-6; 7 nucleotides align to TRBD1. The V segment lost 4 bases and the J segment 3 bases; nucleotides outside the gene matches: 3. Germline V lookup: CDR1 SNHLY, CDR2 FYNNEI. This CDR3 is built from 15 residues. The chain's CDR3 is CASSGTGNYNSPLHF. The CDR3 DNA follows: TGTGCCAGCAGTGGGACAGGCAACTATAATTCACCCCTCCACTTT.

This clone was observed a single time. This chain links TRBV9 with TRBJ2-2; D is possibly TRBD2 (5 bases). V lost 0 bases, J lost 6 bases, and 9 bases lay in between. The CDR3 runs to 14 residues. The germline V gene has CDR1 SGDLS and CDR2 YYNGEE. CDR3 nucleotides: TGTGCCAGCAGCGTAGACGGGGTCGCCGGGGAGCTGTTTTTT. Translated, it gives CASSVDGVAGELFF. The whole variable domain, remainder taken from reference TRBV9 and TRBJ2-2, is DSGVTQTPKHLITATGQRVTLRCSPRSGDLSVYWYQQSLDQGLQFLIQYYNGEERAKGNILERFSAQQFPDLHSELNLSSLELGDSALYFCASSVDGVAGELFFGEGSRLTVL.

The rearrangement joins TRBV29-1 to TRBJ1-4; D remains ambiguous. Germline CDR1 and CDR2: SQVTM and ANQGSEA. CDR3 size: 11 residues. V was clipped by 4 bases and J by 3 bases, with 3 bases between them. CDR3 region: CSVVSNEKLFF. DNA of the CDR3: TGCAGCGTTGTATCTAATGAAAAACTGTTTTTT.

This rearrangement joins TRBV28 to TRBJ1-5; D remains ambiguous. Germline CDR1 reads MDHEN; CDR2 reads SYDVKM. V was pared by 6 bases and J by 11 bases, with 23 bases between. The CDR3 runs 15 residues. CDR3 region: CASRPSQRPGWSQHF. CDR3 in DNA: TGTGCCAGCAGACCATCCCAGCGCCCCGGTTGGTCCCAGCATTTT.

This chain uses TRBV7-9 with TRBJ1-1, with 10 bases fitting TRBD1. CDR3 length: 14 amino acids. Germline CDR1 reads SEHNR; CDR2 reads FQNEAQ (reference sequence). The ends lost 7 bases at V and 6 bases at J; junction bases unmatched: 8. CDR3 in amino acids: CASTGGGQGSEAFF. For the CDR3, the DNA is TGTGCCAGCACCGGAGGGGGACAGGGGTCTGAAGCTTTCTTT. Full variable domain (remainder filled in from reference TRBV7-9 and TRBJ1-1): DTGVSQNPRHKITKRGQNVTFRCDPISEHNRLYWYRQTLGQGPEFLTYFQNEAQLEKSRLLSDRFSAERPKGSFSTLEIQRTEQGDSAMYLCASTGGGQGSEAFFGQGTRLTVV.

The CDR3 protein is CASHRRGGYGYTF. DNA of the CDR3: TGTGCCAGCCATAGGCGGGGGGGCTATGGCTACACCTTC. V gene TRBV6-5 combines with J gene TRBJ1-2; tentatively, D is TRBD1 (5 bases). With 8 bases removed from V and 4 bases from J, the gap between germline ends came to 14 bases. CDR3 length: 13 amino acids. Germline V gives CDR1 MNHEY, CDR2 SVGAGI.

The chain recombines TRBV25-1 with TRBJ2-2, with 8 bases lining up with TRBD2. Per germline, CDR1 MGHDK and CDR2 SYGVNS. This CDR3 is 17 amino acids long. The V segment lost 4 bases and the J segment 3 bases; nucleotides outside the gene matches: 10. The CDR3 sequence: CASSVNPGGWDTGELFF. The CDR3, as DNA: TGTGCCAGCAGTGTTAACCCGGGGGGGTGGGACACCGGGGAGCTGTTTTTT.

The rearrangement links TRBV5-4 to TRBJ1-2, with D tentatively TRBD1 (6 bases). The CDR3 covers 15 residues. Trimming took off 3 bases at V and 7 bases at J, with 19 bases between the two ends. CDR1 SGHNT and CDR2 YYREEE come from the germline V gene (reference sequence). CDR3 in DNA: TGTGCCAGCAGCTCCCAATACAGGGAACCCACTGGCTACACCTTC. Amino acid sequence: CASSSQYREPTGYTF.

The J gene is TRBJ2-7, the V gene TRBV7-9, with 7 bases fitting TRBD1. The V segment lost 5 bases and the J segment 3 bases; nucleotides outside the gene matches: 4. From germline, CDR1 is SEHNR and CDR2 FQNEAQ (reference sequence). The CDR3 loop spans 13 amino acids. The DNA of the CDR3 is TGTGCCAGCAGCCCCGGGGACAGCTACGAGCAGTACTTC. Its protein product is CASSPGDSYEQYF.

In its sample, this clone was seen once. CDR3 protein: CASSQEWRQLNQPQHF. The CDR3 coding sequence is TGCGCCAGCAGCCAAGAGTGGAGACAGCTCAATCAGCCCCAGCATTTT. The rearrangement joins TRBV4-3 to TRBJ1-5; D is possibly TRBD1 (5 bases). Trimming cost V 0 bases and J 3 bases, with 12 bases left between them. The CDR3 is 16 residues long. Germline V gene lookup returns CDR1 LGHNA and CDR2 YSLEER.

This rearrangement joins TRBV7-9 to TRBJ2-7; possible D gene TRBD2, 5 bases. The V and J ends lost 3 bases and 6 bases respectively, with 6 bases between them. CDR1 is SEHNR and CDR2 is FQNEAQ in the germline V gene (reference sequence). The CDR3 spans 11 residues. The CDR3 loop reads CASSFAGEQYF. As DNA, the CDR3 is TGTGCCAGCAGCTTCGCGGGCGAGCAGTACTTC.

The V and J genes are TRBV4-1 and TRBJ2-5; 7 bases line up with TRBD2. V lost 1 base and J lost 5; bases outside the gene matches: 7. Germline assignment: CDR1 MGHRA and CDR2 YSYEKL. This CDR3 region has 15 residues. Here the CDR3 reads CASSQGAAGSETQYF. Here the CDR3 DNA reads TGCGCCAGCAGCCAAGGCGCAGCGGGAAGTGAGACCCAGTACTTC.